The 26 T cell receptor beta chains in this list originate from one sample, sequenced in a study of cytomegalovirus exposure and HLA in healthy donors. A multiplex PCR was run with 60 Vbeta primers and 13 Jbeta primers. Profiling relied on immunoSEQ multiplex PCR, and the TCRdb table lists in-frame clones only, not all of them. Counted here are approximately 160,000 clones, around three fifths occurring once; the ten biggest clones make up about 3%. The specimen sequenced was PBMCs. Every receptor here comes from a woman aged 25 to 39 in good health and CMV-seropositive.

The chain couples TRBV18 to TRBJ2-5; TRBD2 agrees at 7 bases. CDR1 KGHSH and CDR2 LQKENI come from the germline V gene. The junction had 11 bases not matched to a gene; V was cut back by 6 bases and J by 1 base. This CDR3 has 16 amino acids. The CDR3 is CASSPGLGAFQETQYF. The CDR3 bases are TGTGCCAGCTCGCCAGGACTAGGCGCGTTCCAAGAGACCCAGTACTTC.

In its sample, this clone was seen a few times. The chain couples TRBV4-1 to TRBJ2-5; possibly TRBD2 for D (5 bases). The germline CDR1 and CDR2 sequences are MGHRA and YSYEKL. This CDR3 region has 15 residues. V lost 1 base to trimming and J lost 2 bases, with 11 bases between them. CDR3 amino acids: CASSQVGAGQETQYF. CDR3 bases: TGCGCCAGCAGCCAAGTGGGAGCAGGACAAGAGACCCAGTACTTC.

CDR3: CASSLTRGDTEAFF. The CDR3 region has the DNA TGTGCCAGCAGTCTGACCAGGGGCGACACTGAAGCTTTCTTT. The J gene is TRBJ1-1, the V gene TRBV6-1, with D possibly TRBD1 on 6 matching bases. The CDR3 is made up of 14 amino acids. Germline CDR1 is MNHNS and CDR2 is SASEGT. Trimming took 5 bases from V and 3 from J, leaving 13 bases between them.

The rearrangement joins TRBV10-2 to TRBJ2-1; TRBD2 agrees at 7 bases. The CDR3 extends over 14 amino acids. Trimming cost V 6 bases and J 1 base; bases outside gene matches: 3. Germline CDR1 is WSHSY and CDR2 is SAAADI. The CDR3 DNA follows: TGCGCCAGCAGGCCTAGCGGATCCTACAATGAGCAGTTCTTC. It translates to CASRPSGSYNEQFF.

This clone was observed a few times. The chain joins TRBV5-4 to TRBJ2-6, with D tentatively TRBD2 (5 bases). V was shortened by 4 bases and J by 0 bases, with 8 bases between the two germline ends. There are 15 residues in the CDR3. CDR1 and CDR2 from the germline V gene are SGHNT and YYREEE (reference sequence). CDR3 bases: TGTGCCAGCAGCCGAGGGCTCTCTGGGGCCAACGTCCTGACTTTC. Encoded protein: CASSRGLSGANVLTF. Variable domain in full (rest from reference TRBV5-4 and TRBJ2-6): ETGVTQSPTHLIKTRGQQVTLRCSSQSGHNTVSWYQQALGQGPQFIFQYYREEENGRGNFPPRFSGLQFPNYSSELNVNALELDDSALYLCASSRGLSGANVLTFGAGSRLTVL.

V usage is TRBV4-2 and J usage is TRBJ2-7; D unclear. The length of the CDR3 is 13 residues. The V end was cut by 0 bases, the J end by 0 bases, with 3 bases between. Germline V gene lookup returns CDR1 LGHNA and CDR2 YNFKEQ. CDR3 loop: CASSQDLSYEQYF. The CDR3 DNA follows: TGTGCCAGCAGCCAAGATCTCTCCTACGAGCAGTACTTC.

V usage is TRBV15 and J usage is TRBJ1-2, with no clear D. CDR3 size: 13 residues. CDR1 LNHNV and CDR2 YYDKDF come from the germline V gene (reference sequence). V gave up 3 bases and J gave up 4 bases, with 9 bases separating them. CDR3 nucleotide sequence: TGTGCCACCAGCAGCGAGGGAAGCTATGGCTACACCTTC. Encoded protein: CATSSEGSYGYTF.

V usage is TRBV5-1 and J usage is TRBJ2-2; a possible D gene is TRBD2 (5 bases). Trimming removed 2 bases at V and 6 bases at J, with 8 bases between. Germline CDR1 and CDR2: SGHRS and YFSETQ. The CDR3 spans 13 residues. The CDR3 DNA follows: TGCGCCAGCAGCTTAAGGGAGCCCGGGGAGCTGTTTTTT. It specifies CASSLREPGELFF.

The chain links TRBV6-5 to TRBJ1-2; 9 bases line up with TRBD1. V was pared by 6 bases and J by 12 bases, with 11 bases of the junction left unmatched. Germline CDR1 reads MNHEY; CDR2 reads SVGAGI. The CDR3 has 13 residues. The CDR3 DNA reads as TGTGCCAGCAGATCTCCTATCAGGGACAGGGACACCTTC. Translating gives CASRSPIRDRDTF.

V is TRBV9 and J is TRBJ2-1; 9 bases agree with TRBD2. This CDR3 spans 16 amino acids. Trimming removed 3 bases from V and 3 bases from J; junction bases left unmatched: 7. CDR1 is SGDLS, CDR2 YYNGEE, per germline. The DNA of the CDR3 is TGTGCCAGCAGCGAGGGCGCTAGCGGGGTCTACAATGAGCAGTTCTTC. As protein: CASSEGASGVYNEQFF.

V usage is TRBV2 and J usage is TRBJ1-6; unclear D gene. Germline V gene sequence: CDR1 SNHLY, CDR2 FYNNEI. The CDR3 has 12 residues. V was shortened by 6 bases and J by 9 bases, with 9 bases between the two germline ends. CDR3 coding DNA: TGTGCCAGCAGCCGGGAGGGTTCACCCCTCCACTTT. Its protein product is CASSREGSPLHF.

The gene calls are TRBV5-1 and TRBJ2-5; D uncertain. The CDR3 has 12 residues. Germline CDR1 is SGHRS and CDR2 is YFSETQ. The ends were cut back, 1 base at V and 4 bases at J, with 5 bases in the middle. Written as DNA, the CDR3 is TGCGCCAGCAGCTTGCCAGGAGAGACCCAGTACTTC. Residues: CASSLPGETQYF.

The chain links TRBV28 to TRBJ1-1; D is unresolved. Per the germline V gene, CDR1 is MDHEN and CDR2 is SYDVKM. V lost 4 bases to trimming and J lost 6 bases, with 18 bases between them. This CDR3 has 15 amino acids. CDR3 sequence reads: CASSYSGTLAPEAFF. The CDR3 nucleotides read TGTGCCAGCAGTTATTCAGGAACATTGGCCCCTGAAGCTTTCTTT.

The chain combines TRBV19 with TRBJ1-1; 7 bases map to TRBD1. V lost 9 bases to trimming and J lost 8 bases; unmatched junction nucleotides: 15. Germline V CDR1 and CDR2: LNHDA, SQIVND (reference sequence). The CDR3 runs 14 residues. The CDR3 is CASLPDRLAPEAFF. The CDR3 DNA follows: TGTGCCAGCCTCCCGGACAGGCTGGCGCCAGAAGCTTTCTTT.

The J gene is TRBJ2-3, the V gene TRBV27; tentatively, D is TRBD2 (5 bases). Per germline, CDR1 MNHEY and CDR2 SMNVEV (reference sequence). The CDR3 totals 15 residues. Trimming stripped 1 base from V and 3 bases from J, with 11 bases between. In nucleotides, the CDR3 is TGTGCCAGCAGTTTATTCGACTGGAGGACAGATACGCAGTATTTT. Its translation: CASSLFDWRTDTQYF.

This clone showed up just a few times. This chain connects TRBV7-9 to TRBJ1-1; D is perhaps TRBD1 (5 bases). Germline V gene sequence: CDR1 SEHNR, CDR2 FQNEAQ (reference sequence). V lost 10 bases and J 3 bases, leaving 15 bases between the germline ends. There are 13 residues in the CDR3. The CDR3 sequence is CATAWGGDTEAFF. The CDR3 DNA sequence: TGTGCCACTGCGTGGGGGGGGGACACTGAAGCTTTCTTT.

The CDR3 sequence: CASSEGRTRGETQYF. CDR3 nucleotides: TGTGCCAGCAGTGAGGGCCGGACTAGAGGAGAGACCCAGTACTTC. This chain connects TRBV25-1 to TRBJ2-5; the match to TRBD2 covers 7 bases. The CDR3 runs 15 residues. Unmatched junction bases numbered 8, after V lost 3 bases and J lost 4 bases. CDR1 and CDR2 from the germline V gene are MGHDK and SYGVNS. Complete variable domain (other parts from reference TRBV25-1 and TRBJ2-5): EADIYQTPRYLVIGTGKKITLECSQTMGHDKMYWYQQDPGMELHLIHYSYGVNSTEKGDLSSESTVSRIRTEHFPLTLESARPSHTSQYLCASSEGRTRGETQYFGPGTRLLVL.

The rearrangement uses TRBV10-3 and TRBJ2-7; TRBD1 is a possible D gene (5 bases). Between the trimmed V and J ends, which lost 2 bases and 4 bases, there was a span of 12 bases. CDR3 length: 14 residues. Looked up from germline, CDR1 is ENHRY and CDR2 is SYGVKD. CDR3 sequence (DNA): TGTGCCATCAGTGAGGGCAGGGCTGAGTACGAGCAGTACTTC. It translates to CAISEGRAEYEQYF.

The chain has TRBV6-6 and TRBJ1-5, with unresolved D. This CDR3 has 16 amino acids. V lost 6 bases, J lost 5 bases, and 20 bases lay in between. The germline V gene encodes CDR1 MNHNY and CDR2 SVGAGI (reference sequence). The CDR3 is CASSRVNRAGYQPQHF. The CDR3, as DNA: TGTGCCAGCAGCCGAGTAAATCGGGCGGGCTATCAGCCCCAGCATTTT.

The rearrangement joins TRBV10-3 to TRBJ2-2, with D possibly matching TRBD2 (5 bases). Trimming took 6 bases from V and 0 from J, leaving 8 bases between them. Per germline, CDR1 ENHRY and CDR2 SYGVKD. This CDR3 has 14 amino acids. For the CDR3, the DNA is TGTGCCATCAGGAGCGGTTCGAACACCGGGGAGCTGTTTTTT. As protein: CAIRSGSNTGELFF.

The CDR3 reads CASSLEGGNQPQHF. CDR3 nucleotide sequence: TGCGCCAGCAGCCTGGAGGGGGGGAATCAGCCCCAGCATTTT. The chain employs TRBV5-1 and TRBJ1-5, with D possibly being TRBD1 (6 bases). Germline-derived CDR1 and CDR2 are SGHRS and YFSETQ. The CDR3 totals 14 residues. The V end lost 4 bases, the J end lost 4 bases, and 12 bases lay between the germline ends.

This clone was observed once. This chain uses TRBV2 with TRBJ1-1; D is unclear. The length of the CDR3 is 11 residues. Germline lookup yields CDR1 SNHLY and CDR2 FYNNEI. V was shortened by 8 bases and J by 10 bases, with 14 bases between the two germline ends. Written as DNA, the CDR3 is TGTGCCAGCGGATATCGGGGAGGAGCTTTCTTT. Residues: CASGYRGGAFF.

The chain couples TRBV27 to TRBJ1-4; TRBD1 might be the D (5 bases). Trimming took 6 bases from V and 2 from J, leaving 16 bases between them. CDR1 is MNHEY, CDR2 SMNVEV, per germline (reference sequence). This CDR3 has 16 residues. The CDR3 region is CASRSAGRGTNEKLFF. CDR3 DNA sequence: TGTGCCAGCAGATCTGCAGGGAGGGGTACTAATGAAAAACTGTTTTTT.

This clone was picked up many times. The chain carries TRBV10-1 and TRBJ2-5; TRBD1 is a possible D gene (5 bases). The CDR3 spans 18 residues. V lost 0 bases, J lost 2 bases, and 19 bases lay in between. In germline, CDR1 is WNHNN, CDR2 SYGVQD (reference sequence). The CDR3 here is CASSESSDSGRVQETQYF. DNA for the CDR3: TGCGCCAGCAGTGAGTCTTCCGACAGTGGTCGGGTACAAGAGACCCAGTACTTC.

The rearrangement uses TRBV28 and TRBJ1-4; maybe TRBD1 (6 bases). CDR1 is MDHEN and CDR2 is SYDVKM in the germline V gene. CDR3 length equals 15 residues. The V end lost 2 bases, the J end lost 0 bases, and 7 bases lay between the germline ends. CDR3 DNA: TGTGCCAGCAGTTTACGGACAGCAACTAATGAAAAACTGTTTTTT. Its translation is CASSLRTATNEKLFF.

The count of this clone is one. The rearrangement joins TRBV2 to TRBJ1-2; TRBD1 is a possible D gene (5 bases). Germline V CDR1 and CDR2: SNHLY, FYNNEI. Trimming removed 1 base from V and 3 bases from J, with 9 bases in between. This CDR3 is 14 amino acids long. CDR3 amino acids: CASSEEGSYYGYTF. DNA of the CDR3: TGTGCCAGCAGTGAAGAGGGGTCTTACTATGGCTACACCTTC.